Shown below are 30 T cell receptor beta chains from a single sample sequenced in a study of shared clonotypes between healthy human individuals. Sequenced by immunoSEQ multiplex PCR; TCRdb stores in-frame clones only, minus some. The sample contains approximately 810,000 clones, nearly 95% of which appear only once. Naive-designated CD8 cells lacked CD45RO, were positively enriched for CCR7, and omitted terminally differentiated effector memory CD45RA+ cells. Sample: naive CD8+ T cells sorted from blood. These TCRs come from a man younger than 40 in good health.

The rearrangement uses TRBV9 and TRBJ2-7; 7 bases align to TRBD2. The V gene end was trimmed by 0 bases and the J gene end by 3 bases; junction bases not matched to a gene: 6. Germline V gives CDR1 SGDLS, CDR2 YYNGEE. There are 15 residues in the CDR3. Here the CDR3 DNA reads TGTGCCAGCAGCGTAGGGGGAGGGCCCAACTACGAGCAGTACTTC. As protein: CASSVGGGPNYEQYF.

The rearrangement joins TRBV4-3 to TRBJ2-7; no definite D call. V dropped 0 bases and J dropped 3 bases, with 6 bases sitting between them. Germline V gene sequence: CDR1 LGHNA, CDR2 YSLEER. The CDR3 runs 13 residues. CDR3 nucleotide sequence: TGCGCCAGCAGCCAAGAGTGGGGCTACGAGCAGTACTTC. This translates into CASSQEWGYEQYF.

The rearrangement uses TRBV9 and TRBJ1-2; D gene uncertain. Germline CDR1 is SGDLS and CDR2 is YYNGEE. Trimming stripped 2 bases from V and 4 bases from J, with 6 bases between. The length of the CDR3 is 12 residues. CDR3 region: CASSVRSYGYTF. For the CDR3, the DNA is TGTGCCAGCAGCGTTCGCAGCTATGGCTACACCTTC. The whole variable domain, remainder taken from reference TRBV9 and TRBJ1-2, is DSGVTQTPKHLITATGQRVTLRCSPRSGDLSVYWYQQSLDQGLQFLIQYYNGEERAKGNILERFSAQQFPDLHSELNLSSLELGDSALYFCASSVRSYGYTFGSGTRLTVV.

This CDR3 is CASSTRDNYNEQFF. The CDR3 DNA reads as TGTGCCAGTAGTACCCGGGACAACTACAATGAGCAGTTCTTC. V gene TRBV19 combines with J gene TRBJ2-1, with D tentatively TRBD1 (6 bases). Germline values: CDR1 LNHDA, CDR2 SQIVND (reference sequence). Trimming cost V 4 bases and J 3 bases, with 10 bases left between them. This CDR3 spans 14 amino acids.

The chain carries TRBV9 and TRBJ2-7; the D is unclear. Germline V gene data show CDR1 as SGDLS and CDR2 as YYNGEE. The CDR3 is made up of 12 amino acids. The V and J ends lost 3 bases and 6 bases respectively, with 10 bases between them. CDR3 region: CASSAPTGEQYF. CDR3 nucleotide sequence: TGTGCCAGCAGCGCCCCGACTGGCGAGCAGTACTTC.

The chain combines TRBV12-5 with TRBJ1-2, with 8 bases aligning to TRBD1. Per germline, CDR1 LGHNT and CDR2 FRNRAP. Trimming at V came to 6 bases and at J to 5 bases, leaving 11 bases not matched to a gene. The CDR3 has 15 amino acids. CDR3 nucleotide sequence: TGTGCTAGTGGGCCGGGACAGGCTCATTTTTATGGCTACACCTTC. As protein: CASGPGQAHFYGYTF. Looking up the rest from reference TRBV12-5 and TRBJ1-2 gives the full variable domain: DARVTQTPRHKVTEMGQEVTMRCQPILGHNTVFWYRQTMMQGLELLAYFRNRAPLDDSGMPKDRFSAEMPDATLATLKIQPSEPRDSAVYFCASGPGQAHFYGYTFGSGTRLTVV.

V is TRBV27 and J is TRBJ2-1; 13 bases agree with TRBD2. CDR1 and CDR2 (germline): MNHEY, SMNVEV (reference sequence). The CDR3 has 15 residues. The ends lost 6 bases at V and 4 bases at J; junction bases unmatched: 3. In nucleotides, the CDR3 is TGTGCCAGCAGAGGACTAGCGGGAGAGTACAATGAGCAGTTCTTC. It codes for CASRGLAGEYNEQFF.

The V and J genes are TRBV11-2 and TRBJ2-1, with 10 positions matching TRBD2. V lost 7 bases to trimming and J lost 4 bases; unmatched junction nucleotides: 10. The CDR3 is 16 amino acids. The germline gives CDR1 SGHAT, CDR2 FQNNGV. The CDR3 spells CASTVLGLAPYNEQFF. CDR3 in DNA: TGTGCCAGCACGGTACTGGGACTAGCGCCTTACAATGAGCAGTTCTTC.

The rearrangement links TRBV9 to TRBJ2-7; 9 bases align to TRBD2. This CDR3 has 15 residues. The germline V gene has CDR1 SGDLS and CDR2 YYNGEE. J gave up 0 bases and V 4 bases, and 5 bases lay outside the gene matches. The CDR3: CASSPPSGNSYEQYF. The DNA for the CDR3 is TGTGCCAGCAGCCCTCCTAGCGGGAACTCCTACGAGCAGTACTTC.

The chain combines TRBV6-5 with TRBJ2-2; D call uncertain. Germline CDR1 and CDR2: MNHEY and SVGAGI. V dropped 1 base and J dropped 7 bases, with 13 bases sitting between them. The CDR3 is 15 amino acids. This CDR3 reads CASSYYVEQDGELFF. The CDR3, as DNA: TGTGCCAGCAGTTACTATGTGGAGCAAGACGGGGAGCTGTTTTTT.

The V gene is TRBV28, the J gene TRBJ2-7; D is unclear. V lost 4 bases and J lost 7, with 11 bases in between. The CDR3 runs 12 residues. The germline CDR1 and CDR2 sequences are MDHEN and SYDVKM. This chain's CDR3 is CASSSNRQEQYF. CDR3 in DNA: TGTGCCAGCAGTTCTAATAGGCAGGAGCAGTACTTC.

This chain's CDR3 is CASSLGREAFF. The CDR3 DNA reads TGTGCCAGCAGTTTGGGGCGTGAAGCTTTCTTT. The chain couples TRBV27 to TRBJ1-1; D is perhaps TRBD1 (5 bases). The CDR3 extends over 11 amino acids. In germline, CDR1 is MNHEY, CDR2 SMNVEV (reference sequence). The V and J ends lost 3 bases and 7 bases respectively, with 6 bases between them.

In this sample, this clone turned up a few times. The gene calls are TRBV19 and TRBJ2-1; D unresolved. Germline-derived CDR1 and CDR2 are LNHDA and SQIVND (reference sequence). V gave up 4 bases and J gave up 4 bases, with 8 bases separating them. CDR3 length: 13 residues. This chain's CDR3 is CASSTDLYNEQFF. The CDR3 DNA sequence: TGTGCCAGTAGTACCGACCTTTACAATGAGCAGTTCTTC.

The CDR3 loop is CASSQCPRQNYEQYF. The CDR3 DNA is TGCGCCAGCAGTCAATGCCCGCGACAGAACTACGAGCAGTACTTC. The V and J genes are TRBV23-1 and TRBJ2-7, with D maybe TRBD1 (5 bases). TRBV23-1 is an ORF, and what it does is uncertain. V lost 1 base to trimming and J lost 3 bases, with 13 bases between them. The length of the CDR3 is 15 residues.

V usage is TRBV30 and J usage is TRBJ2-7; 8 positions match TRBD2. With 1 base clipped from V and 1 base from J, the junction kept 9 bases outside the gene matches. Per germline, CDR1 GTSNPN and CDR2 SVGIG (reference sequence). This CDR3 has 16 residues. The CDR3 spells CAWSGLRTSYSYEQYF. CDR3 nucleotides: TGTGCCTGGAGTGGCCTCAGGACTAGCTATTCCTACGAGCAGTACTTC. Full variable domain (missing parts from reference TRBV30 and TRBJ2-7): SQTIHQWPATLVQPVGSPLSLECTVEGTSNPNLYWYRQAAGRGLQLLFYSVGIGQISSEVPQNLSASRPQDRQFILSSKKLLLSDSGFYLCAWSGLRTSYSYEQYFGPGTRLTVT.

The genes are TRBV4-1 and TRBJ2-1; D is possibly TRBD2 (7 bases). The germline V gene has CDR1 MGHRA and CDR2 YSYEKL. V lost 3 bases, J lost 8 bases, and 17 bases lay in between. The length of the CDR3 is 15 residues. The CDR3 nucleotides read TGCGCCAGCAGCCATGGCTTGAGGGGGAGGGATGAGCAGTTCTTC. Translation gives CASSHGLRGRDEQFF.

The chain has TRBV7-2 and TRBJ2-5; the D call may be TRBD1 or TRBD2 (5 bases each). CDR1 SGHTA and CDR2 FQGNSA come from the germline V gene. The ends were cut back, 1 base at V and 5 bases at J, with 17 bases in the middle. This CDR3 region has 16 residues. The CDR3 loop reads CASSLEEVRVDETQYF. CDR3 sequence (DNA): TGTGCCAGCAGCTTAGAGGAGGTCAGGGTGGATGAGACCCAGTACTTC.

The chain couples TRBV14 to TRBJ2-7; the D is unclear. Germline-derived CDR1 and CDR2 are SGHDN and FVKESK. The CDR3 covers 14 residues. V was shortened by 1 base and J by 3 bases, with 10 bases between the two germline ends. CDR3 nucleotides: TGTGCCAGCAGCCAAGTAGGTCAGAACTACGAGCAGTACTTC. Translating gives CASSQVGQNYEQYF.

The rearrangement joins TRBV7-9 to TRBJ1-1, with a possible D match to TRBD1 (5 bases). The germline V gene encodes CDR1 SEHNR and CDR2 FQNEAQ (reference sequence). Trimming removed 6 bases at V and 3 bases at J, with 17 bases between. CDR3 length equals 15 residues. The CDR3 nucleotides are TGTGCCAGCAGTCCTTTTACCAGGGATGACACTGAAGCTTTCTTT. This gives the protein CASSPFTRDDTEAFF.

This chain uses TRBV28 with TRBJ2-3, with 7 nucleotides matching TRBD2. In germline, CDR1 is MDHEN, CDR2 SYDVKM. This CDR3 is 18 amino acids long. Unmatched junction bases numbered 12, after V lost 3 bases and J lost 0 bases. This CDR3 is CASSLDLAGAPSTDTQYF. CDR3 DNA: TGTGCCAGCAGTTTGGATTTGGCGGGAGCGCCGAGCACAGATACGCAGTATTTT. The full variable domain, its missing parts supplied by reference TRBV28 and TRBJ2-3, is DVKVTQSSRYLVKRTGEKVFLECVQDMDHENMFWYRQDPGLGLRLIYFSYDVKMKEKGDIPEGYSVSREKKERFSLILESASTNQTSMYLCASSLDLAGAPSTDTQYFGPGTRLTVL.

V is TRBV7-9 and J is TRBJ2-7; D is possibly TRBD2 (5 bases). V was pared by 5 bases and J by 5 bases, with 10 bases between. The CDR3 is made up of 12 amino acids. Germline CDR1 and CDR2: SEHNR and FQNEAQ (reference sequence). CDR3 residues: CASSPDWHEQYF. CDR3 coding DNA: TGTGCCAGCAGCCCGGACTGGCACGAGCAGTACTTC.

The chain couples TRBV9 to TRBJ1-1; D is uncertain. V lost 0 bases, J lost 3 bases, and 9 bases lay in between. The CDR3 covers 14 residues. Germline CDR1 and CDR2: SGDLS and YYNGEE. The CDR3 nucleotides are TGTGCCAGCAGCGTAGAGGGTGACTACACTGAAGCTTTCTTT. It yields the protein CASSVEGDYTEAFF. The full variable domain, rest sourced from reference TRBV9 and TRBJ1-1, is DSGVTQTPKHLITATGQRVTLRCSPRSGDLSVYWYQQSLDQGLQFLIQYYNGEERAKGNILERFSAQQFPDLHSELNLSSLELGDSALYFCASSVEGDYTEAFFGQGTRLTVV.

DNA of the CDR3: TGTGCCAGCACGAGCCGGGATGGCTACACCTTC. Protein sequence: CASTSRDGYTF. The rearrangement links TRBV9 to TRBJ1-2; D remains unclear. Germline values: CDR1 SGDLS, CDR2 YYNGEE. Trimming left V 6 bases short and J 6 bases short, with 9 bases between. This CDR3 has 11 amino acids.

This chain connects TRBV11-2 to TRBJ2-1; TRBD2 is a possible D gene (6 bases). The CDR3 spans 15 residues. Trimming stripped 5 bases from V and 0 bases from J, with 11 bases between. Per the germline V gene, CDR1 is SGHAT and CDR2 is FQNNGV. The CDR3 loop is CASSIADSSYNEQFF. In nucleotides, the CDR3 is TGTGCCAGCAGCATAGCGGATAGCTCCTACAATGAGCAGTTCTTC. Combining the CDR3 with reference TRBV11-2 and TRBJ2-1 gives the whole variable domain EAGVAQSPRYKIIEKRQSVAFWCNPISGHATLYWYQQILGQGPKLLIQFQNNGVVDDSQLPKDRFSAERLKGVDSTLKIQPAKLEDSAVYLCASSIADSSYNEQFFGPGTRLTVL.

V and J are TRBV29-1 and TRBJ1-2; 10 bases fit TRBD1. The CDR3 contains 14 residues. V lost 1 base, J lost 1 base, and 0 bases stayed unmatched. Germline CDR1 reads SQVTM; CDR2 reads ANQGSEA. The chain's CDR3 is CSVEGDRGNYGYTF. In nucleotides, the CDR3 is TGCAGCGTTGAAGGGGACAGGGGTAACTATGGCTACACCTTC.

The gene calls are TRBV27 and TRBJ2-7, with D perhaps TRBD2 (5 bases). This CDR3 comprises 15 residues. Germline V gene data show CDR1 as MNHEY and CDR2 as SMNVEV (reference sequence). Trimming stripped 2 bases from V and 2 bases from J, with 13 bases between. This chain's CDR3 is CASSLLAQHPYEQYF. The DNA of the CDR3 is TGTGCCAGCAGTTTACTAGCCCAGCACCCCTACGAGCAGTACTTC.

The genes are TRBV7-2 and TRBJ2-1; 13 bases map to TRBD2. The CDR3 spans 15 residues. V was clipped by 5 bases and J by 5 bases; unmatched bases: 3. Germline CDR1 reads SGHTA; CDR2 reads FQGNSA. This chain's CDR3 is CASSRLAGGHNEQFF. The CDR3 DNA sequence: TGTGCCAGCAGCAGACTAGCGGGAGGCCACAATGAGCAGTTCTTC. Full variable domain (outside the CDR3, taken from reference TRBV7-2 and TRBJ2-1): GAGVSQSPSNKVTEKGKDVELRCDPISGHTALYWYRQSLGQGLEFLIYFQGNSAPDKSGLPSDRFSAERTGGSVSTLTIQRTQQEDSAVYLCASSRLAGGHNEQFFGPGTRLTVL.

The CDR3 DNA reads as TGTGCCACCAGCAGCCAACGGGACAGGGGTGGGGAGACCCAGTACTTC. It encodes CATSSQRDRGGETQYF. J is TRBJ2-5 and V is TRBV15; 10 bases are a match to TRBD1. The germline gives CDR1 LNHNV, CDR2 YYDKDF (reference sequence). V was pared by 3 bases and J by 5 bases, with 9 bases of the junction left unmatched. The CDR3 sequence is 16 residues long.

The V call is TRBV5-1, the J call TRBJ2-1; possible D gene TRBD2, 5 bases. The CDR3 is made up of 16 amino acids. The germline CDR1 and CDR2 sequences are SGHRS and YFSETQ. Trimming cost V 0 bases and J 2 bases, with 12 bases left between them. The CDR3 spells CASSLGSGLAYNEQFF. CDR3 nucleotides: TGCGCCAGCAGCTTGGGCTCGGGGTTAGCCTACAATGAGCAGTTCTTC.

The V gene is TRBV28, the J gene TRBJ1-4, with 9 bases lining up with TRBD1. The CDR3 is 15 amino acids. Per germline, CDR1 MDHEN and CDR2 SYDVKM. The ends lost 3 bases at V and 3 bases at J; junction bases unmatched: 2. DNA for the CDR3: TGTGCCAGCAGTTTGACAGGGGGGTCTAATGAAAAACTGTTTTTT. It codes for CASSLTGGSNEKLFF. The full variable domain, rest sourced from reference TRBV28 and TRBJ1-4, is DVKVTQSSRYLVKRTGEKVFLECVQDMDHENMFWYRQDPGLGLRLIYFSYDVKMKEKGDIPEGYSVSREKKERFSLILESASTNQTSMYLCASSLTGGSNEKLFFGSGTQLSVL.